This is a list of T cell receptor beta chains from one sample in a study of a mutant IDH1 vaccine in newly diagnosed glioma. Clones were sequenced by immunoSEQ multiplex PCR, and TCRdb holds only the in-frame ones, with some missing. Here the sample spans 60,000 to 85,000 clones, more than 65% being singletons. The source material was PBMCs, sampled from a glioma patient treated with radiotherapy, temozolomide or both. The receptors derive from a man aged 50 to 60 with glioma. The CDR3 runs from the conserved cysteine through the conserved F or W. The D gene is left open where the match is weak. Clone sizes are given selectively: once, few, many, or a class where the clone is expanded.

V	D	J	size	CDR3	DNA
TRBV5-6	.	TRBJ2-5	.	CASSLGGTRETQYF	TGTGCCAGCAGTTTAGGGGGTACCCGGGAGACCCAGTACTTC
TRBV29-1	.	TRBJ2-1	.	CSFWTLPYNEQFF	TGCAGCTTCTGGACCCTCCCATACAATGAGCAGTTCTTC
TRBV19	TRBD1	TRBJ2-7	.	CASSRSTGGFYEQYF	TGTGCCAGTAGTAGATCTACAGGGGGCTTCTACGAGCAGTACTTC
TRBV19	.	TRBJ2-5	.	CASGVGETQYF	TGTGCCAGTGGGGTGGGAGAGACCCAGTACTTC
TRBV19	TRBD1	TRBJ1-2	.	CASSFRTGGNFGYTF	TGTGCCAGTAGTTTCCGGACAGGGGGGAACTTCGGCTACACCTTC
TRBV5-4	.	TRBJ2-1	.	CASSLAKRYNEQFF	TGTGCCAGCAGCTTGGCCAAGCGTTACAATGAGCAGTTCTTC
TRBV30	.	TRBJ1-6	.	CAWRAEYNSPLHF	TGTGCCTGGAGAGCGGAATATAATTCACCCCTCCACTTT
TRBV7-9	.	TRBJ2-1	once	CASSSSPSEQFF	TGTGCCAGCAGCTCCTCCCCCTCTGAGCAGTTCTTC
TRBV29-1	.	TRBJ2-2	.	CSVVKGQYTGELFF	TGCAGCGTTGTCAAGGGTCAGTACACCGGGGAGCTGTTTTTT
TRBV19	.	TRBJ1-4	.	CASSPVIRTVLEKLFF	TGTGCCAGTAGTCCAGTGATCAGGACAGTCCTTGAAAAACTGTTTTTT
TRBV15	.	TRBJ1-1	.	CATSRVRAGGLAEAFF	TGTGCCACCAGCAGAGTACGGGCTGGGGGGCTTGCTGAAGCTTTCTTT
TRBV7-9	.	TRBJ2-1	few	CAWGNEQFF	TGTGCCTGGGGGAATGAGCAGTTCTTC
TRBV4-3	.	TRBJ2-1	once	CASSPHTSPGNEQFF	TGCGCCAGCAGCCCCCATACTAGCCCGGGGAATGAGCAGTTCTTC
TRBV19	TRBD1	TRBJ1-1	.	CASSSGGDMNRAFF	TGTGCCAGTAGTTCAGGGGGCGACATGAATCGAGCTTTCTTT
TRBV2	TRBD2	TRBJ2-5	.	CASRLLAGGQETQYF	TGTGCCAGCAGACTCCTAGCGGGGGGCCAAGAGACCCAGTACTTC
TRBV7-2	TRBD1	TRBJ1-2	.	CASSLAGTVGYTF	TGTGCCAGCAGCTTAGCTGGGACAGTCGGCTACACCTTC
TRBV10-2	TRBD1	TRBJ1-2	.	CATVRPPGTGQSGYTF	TGCGCCACCGTCCGGCCCCCGGGGACAGGGCAAAGTGGCTACACCTTC
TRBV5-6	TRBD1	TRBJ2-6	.	CASSLTGVGANVLTF	TGTGCCAGCAGCTTAACAGGGGTTGGGGCCAACGTCCTGACTTTC
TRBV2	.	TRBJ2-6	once	CASTQDGFSGANVLTF	TGTGCCAGTACCCAGGACGGGTTCTCTGGGGCCAACGTCCTGACTTTC
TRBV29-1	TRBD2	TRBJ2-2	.	CSVERRLAGGGTGELFF	TGCAGCGTTGAAAGGCGTCTAGCGGGGGGAGGAACCGGGGAGCTGTTTTTT
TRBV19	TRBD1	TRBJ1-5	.	CASRREEGTGAYNQPQHF	TGTGCCAGTAGAAGGGAAGAGGGGACAGGGGCATACAATCAGCCCCAGCATTTT
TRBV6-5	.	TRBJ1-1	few	CASSSLVEAFF	TGTGCCAGCAGTTCCTTAGTTGAAGCTTTCTTT
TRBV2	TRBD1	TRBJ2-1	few	CASSGSGQGDEQFF	TGTGCCAGCAGTGGGTCGGGACAGGGGGATGAGCAGTTCTTC
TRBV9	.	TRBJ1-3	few	CASSVGSISGNTIYF	TGTGCCAGCAGCGTCGGCAGTATCTCTGGAAACACCATATATTTT
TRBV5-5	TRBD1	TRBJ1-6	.	CASRRGQGQSPLHF	TGTGCCAGCAGGAGGGGACAGGGACAATCACCCCTCCACTTT
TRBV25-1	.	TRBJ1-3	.	CASRLGNTIYF	TGTGCCAGCAGACTGGGAAACACCATATATTTT
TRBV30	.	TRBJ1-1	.	CAWRPTGRGNTEAFF	TGTGCCTGGAGGCCCACTGGCAGGGGGAACACTGAAGCTTTCTTT
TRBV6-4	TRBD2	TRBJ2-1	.	CASSDSFIGTSGRNEQFF	TGTGCCAGCAGTGACTCTTTTATTGGGACTAGCGGGCGGAATGAGCAGTTCTTC
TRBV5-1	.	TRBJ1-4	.	CASSLVGGNEKLFF	TGCGCCAGCAGCTTGGTGGGGGGGAATGAAAAACTGTTTTTT
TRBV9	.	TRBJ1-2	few	CASSVDLGEGYTF	TGTGCCAGCAGCGTAGACTTGGGGGAAGGCTACACCTTC
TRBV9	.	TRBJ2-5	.	CASSVGTVKETQYF	TGTGCCAGCAGCGTAGGGACAGTTAAAGAGACCCAGTACTTC
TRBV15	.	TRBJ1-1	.	CATSRQGTEAFF	TGTGCCACCAGCAGACAGGGTACTGAAGCTTTCTTT
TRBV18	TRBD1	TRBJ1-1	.	CASSSGTGGLAEAFF	TGTGCCAGCTCATCCGGGACAGGGGGCCTAGCTGAAGCTTTCTTT
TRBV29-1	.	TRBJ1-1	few	CSVGRDTEAFF	TGCAGCGTTGGAAGGGATACTGAAGCTTTCTTT
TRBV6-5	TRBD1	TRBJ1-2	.	CATGQGATYGYTF	TGTGCCACCGGACAGGGGGCGACCTATGGCTACACCTTC
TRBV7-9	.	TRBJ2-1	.	CASSQNNEQFF	TGTGCCAGCAGCCAGAACAATGAGCAGTTCTTC
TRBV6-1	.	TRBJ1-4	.	CASSVTTLEKLFF	TGTGCCAGCAGTGTAACAACTCTTGAAAAACTGTTTTTT
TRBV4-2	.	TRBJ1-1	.	CASRPLNRGKNTEAFF	TGTGCCAGCAGACCGCTCAACCGGGGGAAGAACACTGAAGCTTTCTTT
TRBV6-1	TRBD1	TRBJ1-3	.	CASNTGQGGNTIYF	TGTGCCAGCAACACGGGACAGGGAGGAAACACCATATATTTT
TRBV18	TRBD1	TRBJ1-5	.	CASSPLQGAKMAPQHF	TGTGCCAGCTCACCATTACAGGGGGCTAAGATGGCGCCCCAGCATTTT
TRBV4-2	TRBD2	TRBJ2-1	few	CASSQTSGGFDEQFF	TGTGCCAGCAGCCAAACTAGCGGGGGTTTCGATGAGCAGTTCTTC
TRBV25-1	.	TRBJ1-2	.	CASSAGLNYGYTF	TGTGCCAGCAGTGCGGGCCTTAACTATGGCTACACCTTC
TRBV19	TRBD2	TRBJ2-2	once	CASSFPAGGFRELFF	TGTGCCAGTAGTTTCCCTGCGGGGGGGTTTCGGGAGCTGTTTTTT
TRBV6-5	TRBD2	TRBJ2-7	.	CASSYPGGTYEQYF	TGTGCCAGCAGTTACCCGGGGGGGACCTACGAGCAGTACTTC
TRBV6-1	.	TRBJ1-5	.	CASSERRGSPQHF	TGTGCCAGCAGTGAGAGAAGGGGGTCCCCCCAGCATTTT
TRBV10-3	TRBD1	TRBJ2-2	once	CAISESGQGNTGELFF	TGTGCCATCAGTGAGTCCGGACAGGGTAACACCGGGGAGCTGTTTTTT
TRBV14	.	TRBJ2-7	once	CASSRWTEAAGEQYF	TGTGCCAGCAGCCGTTGGACGGAGGCCGCCGGCGAGCAGTACTTC
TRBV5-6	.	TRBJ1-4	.	CASSLGQLNEKLFF	TGTGCCAGCAGCTTGGGACAGCTTAATGAAAAACTGTTTTTT
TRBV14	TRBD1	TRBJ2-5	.	CASSQETGTASFEGQYF	TGTGCCAGCAGCCAGGAGACCGGGACAGCCAGCTTCGAGGGCCAGTACTTC
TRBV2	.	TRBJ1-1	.	CASSATPGGNTEAFF	TGTGCCAGCAGTGCCACACCGGGGGGGAACACTGAAGCTTTCTTT
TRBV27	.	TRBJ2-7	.	CASSLQETYEQYF	TGTGCCAGCAGCCTACAGGAGACCTACGAGCAGTACTTC
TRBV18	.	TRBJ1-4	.	CASSPTAEKLFF	TGTGCCAGCTCACCTACGGCGGAAAAACTGTTTTTT
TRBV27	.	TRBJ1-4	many	CASSPWGATNEKLFF	TGTGCCAGCAGTCCTTGGGGGGCAACTAATGAAAAACTGTTTTTT
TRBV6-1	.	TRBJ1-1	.	CASSGEGRNTEAFF	TGTGCCAGCAGTGGGGAGGGGAGGAACACTGAAGCTTTCTTT
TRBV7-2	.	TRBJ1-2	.	CASSLSGTPYYGYTF	TGTGCCAGCAGCTTAAGCGGGACGCCGTACTATGGCTACACCTTC